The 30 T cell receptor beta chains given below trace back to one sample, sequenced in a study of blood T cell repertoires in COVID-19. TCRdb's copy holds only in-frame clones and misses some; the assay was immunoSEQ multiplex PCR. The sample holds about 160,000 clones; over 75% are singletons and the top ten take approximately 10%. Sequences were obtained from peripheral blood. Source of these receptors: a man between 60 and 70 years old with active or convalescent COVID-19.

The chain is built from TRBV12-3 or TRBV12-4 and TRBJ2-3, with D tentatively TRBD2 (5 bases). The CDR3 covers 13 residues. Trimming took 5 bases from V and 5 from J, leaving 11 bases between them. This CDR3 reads CASSLLVVDTQYF. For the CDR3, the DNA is TGTGCCAGCAGTCTACTAGTGGTAGATACGCAGTATTTT.

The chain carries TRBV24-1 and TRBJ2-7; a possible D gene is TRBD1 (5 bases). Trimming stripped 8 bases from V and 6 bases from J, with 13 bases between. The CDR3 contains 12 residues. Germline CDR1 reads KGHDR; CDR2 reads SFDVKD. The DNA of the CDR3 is TGTGCCACCATTTGGACATCTGGCGAGCAGTACTTC. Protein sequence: CATIWTSGEQYF.

CDR3 sequence (DNA): TGTGCCAGCAGTGAAGGGGCAGTCCTCCCCATATATTTT. It is translated as CASSEGAVLPIYF. The genes are TRBV25-1 and TRBJ1-3; D might be TRBD1 (5 bases). Per the germline V gene, CDR1 is MGHDK and CDR2 is SYGVNS. V lost 2 bases and J 11 bases, leaving 13 bases between the germline ends. The CDR3 spans 13 residues.

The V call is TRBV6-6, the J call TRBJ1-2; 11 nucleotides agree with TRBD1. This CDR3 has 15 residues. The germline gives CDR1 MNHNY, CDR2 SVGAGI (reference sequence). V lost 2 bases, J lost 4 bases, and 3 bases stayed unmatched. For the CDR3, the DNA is TGTGCCAGCAGTTACAAAGGACAGGGGGCCTATGGCTACACCTTC. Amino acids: CASSYKGQGAYGYTF.

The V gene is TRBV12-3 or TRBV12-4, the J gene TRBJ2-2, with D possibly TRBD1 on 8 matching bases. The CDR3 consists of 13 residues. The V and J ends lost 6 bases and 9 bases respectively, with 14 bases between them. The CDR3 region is CASRQGGDRELFF. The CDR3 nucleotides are TGTGCCAGCAGACAGGGGGGGGACCGGGAGCTGTTTTTT.

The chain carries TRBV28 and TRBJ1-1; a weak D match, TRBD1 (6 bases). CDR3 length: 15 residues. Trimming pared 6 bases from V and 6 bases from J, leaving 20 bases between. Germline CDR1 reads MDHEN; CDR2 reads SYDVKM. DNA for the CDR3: TGTGCCAGCAGAACAGGACAGCTAGCTAGGGCTGAAGCTTTCTTT. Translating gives CASRTGQLARAEAFF.

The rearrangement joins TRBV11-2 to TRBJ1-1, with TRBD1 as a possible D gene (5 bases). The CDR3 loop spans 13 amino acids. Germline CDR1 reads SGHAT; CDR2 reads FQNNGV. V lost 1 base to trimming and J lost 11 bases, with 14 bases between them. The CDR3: CASSLARAGRAFF. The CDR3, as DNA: TGTGCCAGCAGCTTAGCTCGGGCAGGGCGGGCTTTCTTT.

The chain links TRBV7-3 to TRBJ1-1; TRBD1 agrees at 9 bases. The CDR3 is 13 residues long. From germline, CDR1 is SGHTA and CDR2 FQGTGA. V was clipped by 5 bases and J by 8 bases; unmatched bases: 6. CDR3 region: CASSRTGAGEAFF. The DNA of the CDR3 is TGTGCCAGCAGCCGGACAGGGGCTGGGGAAGCTTTCTTT.

As DNA, the CDR3 is TGTGCCAGCAGCTTGTACGGGGGGGACGAGCAGTACTTC. Translating gives CASSLYGGDEQYF. The chain has TRBV5-6 and TRBJ2-7, with 8 bases matching TRBD2. V lost 1 base to trimming and J lost 5 bases; unmatched junction nucleotides: 2. CDR1 SGHDT and CDR2 YYEEEE come from the germline V gene. The length of the CDR3 is 13 residues.

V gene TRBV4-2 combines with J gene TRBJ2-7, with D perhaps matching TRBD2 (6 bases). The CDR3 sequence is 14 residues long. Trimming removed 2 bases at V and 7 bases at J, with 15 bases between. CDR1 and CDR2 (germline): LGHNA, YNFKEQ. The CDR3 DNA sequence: TGTGCCAGCAGCCAACCCGCAACGGGGGAAGAGCAGTACTTC. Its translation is CASSQPATGEEQYF.

CDR3 protein: CASSLAETGTYGYTF. The CDR3 nucleotides are TGCGCCAGCAGCTTGGCCGAAACAGGGACCTATGGCTACACCTTC. The gene calls are TRBV5-1 and TRBJ1-2; the D gene is possibly TRBD1 (6 bases). CDR1 is SGHRS, CDR2 YFSETQ, per germline. Between the trimmed V and J ends, which lost 0 bases and 4 bases, there was a span of 13 bases. The CDR3 has 15 amino acids. Based on the CDR3 plus reference TRBV5-1 and TRBJ1-2, the full variable domain is KAGVTQTPRYLIKTRGQQVTLSCSPISGHRSVSWYQQTPGQGLQFLFEYFSETQRNKGNFPGRFSGRQFSNSRSEMNVSTLELGDSALYLCASSLAETGTYGYTFGSGTRLTVV.

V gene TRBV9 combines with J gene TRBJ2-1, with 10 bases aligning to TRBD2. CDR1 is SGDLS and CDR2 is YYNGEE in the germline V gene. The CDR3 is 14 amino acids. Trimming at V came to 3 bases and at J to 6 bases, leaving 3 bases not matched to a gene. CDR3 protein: CASSAGTSVNEQFF. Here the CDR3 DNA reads TGTGCCAGCAGCGCCGGGACTAGCGTCAATGAGCAGTTCTTC.

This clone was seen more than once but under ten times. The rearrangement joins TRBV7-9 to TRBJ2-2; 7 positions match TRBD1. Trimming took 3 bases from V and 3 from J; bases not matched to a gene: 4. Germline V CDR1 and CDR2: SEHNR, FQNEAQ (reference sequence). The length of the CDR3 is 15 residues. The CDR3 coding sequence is TGTGCCAGCAGCTTTCTCCAGGGGGACACCGGGGAGCTGTTTTTT. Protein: CASSFLQGDTGELFF.

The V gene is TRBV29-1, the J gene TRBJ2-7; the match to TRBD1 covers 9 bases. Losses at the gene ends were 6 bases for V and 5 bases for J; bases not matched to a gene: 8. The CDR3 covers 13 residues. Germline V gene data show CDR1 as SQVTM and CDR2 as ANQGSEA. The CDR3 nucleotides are TGCAGCGTCCCGGGACAGGGTATCCACGAGCAGTACTTC. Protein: CSVPGQGIHEQYF.

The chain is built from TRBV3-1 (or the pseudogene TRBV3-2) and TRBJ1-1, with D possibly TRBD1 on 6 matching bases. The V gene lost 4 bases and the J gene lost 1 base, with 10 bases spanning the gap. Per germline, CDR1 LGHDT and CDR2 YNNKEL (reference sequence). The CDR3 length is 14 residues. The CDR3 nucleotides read TGTGCCAGCAGCCCCGGGACACAGAACACTGAAGCTTTCTTT. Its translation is CASSPGTQNTEAFF.

CDR3 sequence (DNA): TGTGCCAGCAGCCTGTCTAGCGGGGGATCCACAGATACGCAGTATTTT. Translated, it gives CASSLSSGGSTDTQYF. The rearrangement joins TRBV3-1 (or the pseudogene TRBV3-2) to TRBJ2-3; 10 bases line up with TRBD2. Germline loops: CDR1 LGHDT, CDR2 YNNKEL (reference sequence). The CDR3 runs to 16 residues. V lost 4 bases and J lost 2; bases outside the gene matches: 6.

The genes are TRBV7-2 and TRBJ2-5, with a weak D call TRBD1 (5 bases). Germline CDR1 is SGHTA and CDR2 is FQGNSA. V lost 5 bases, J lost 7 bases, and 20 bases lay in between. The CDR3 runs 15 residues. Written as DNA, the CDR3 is TGTGCCAGCAGCCCCCGGAGCACCCAAACAGGGACCCAGTACTTC. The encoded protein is CASSPRSTQTGTQYF.

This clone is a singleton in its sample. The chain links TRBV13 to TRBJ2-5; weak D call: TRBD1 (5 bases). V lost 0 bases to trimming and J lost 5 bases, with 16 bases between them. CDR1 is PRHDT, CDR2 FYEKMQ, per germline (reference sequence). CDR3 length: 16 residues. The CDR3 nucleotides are TGTGCCAGCAGCTTAGGGGGGCGAATCGATTCGGAGACCCAGTACTTC. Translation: CASSLGGRIDSETQYF.

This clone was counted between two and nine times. Here the CDR3 reads CASSVDRVESSYGYTF. CDR3 DNA sequence: TGTGCCAGCAGCGTAGATCGGGTCGAATCCAGCTATGGCTACACCTTC. V is TRBV9 and J is TRBJ1-2, with no clear D. Deletions cut 0 bases from V and 4 bases from J, with 16 bases between. The V gene's germline CDR1 is SGDLS and CDR2 YYNGEE. The CDR3 loop spans 16 amino acids.

The CDR3 bases are TGCGCCAGCAGTGATAGCGGGGCCTTTAGCTCCTACAATGAGCAGTTCTTC. Translated, it gives CASSDSGAFSSYNEQFF. The J gene is TRBJ2-1, the V gene TRBV10-1, with 8 bases fitting TRBD2. This CDR3 has 17 amino acids. V lost 3 bases and J lost 0; bases outside the gene matches: 7. Germline V gives CDR1 WNHNN, CDR2 SYGVQD (reference sequence).

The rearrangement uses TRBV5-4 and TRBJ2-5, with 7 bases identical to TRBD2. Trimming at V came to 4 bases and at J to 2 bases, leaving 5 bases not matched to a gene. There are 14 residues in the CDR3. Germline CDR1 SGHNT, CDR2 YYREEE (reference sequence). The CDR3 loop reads CASSPLAAQETQYF. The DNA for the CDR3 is TGTGCCAGCAGCCCGCTAGCGGCTCAAGAGACCCAGTACTTC.

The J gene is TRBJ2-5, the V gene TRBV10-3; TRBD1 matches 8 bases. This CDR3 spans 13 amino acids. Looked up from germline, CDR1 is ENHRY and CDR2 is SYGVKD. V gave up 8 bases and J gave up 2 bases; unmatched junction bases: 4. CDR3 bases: TGTGCCATCCCGGACAGGGATCAAGAGACCCAGTACTTC. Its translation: CAIPDRDQETQYF.

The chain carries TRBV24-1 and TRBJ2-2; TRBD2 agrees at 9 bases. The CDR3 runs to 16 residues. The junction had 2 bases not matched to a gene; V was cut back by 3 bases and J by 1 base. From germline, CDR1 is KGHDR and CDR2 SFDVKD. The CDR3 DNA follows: TGTGCCACCAGTGATCAGACTAGCGGGAACACCGGGGAGCTGTTTTTT. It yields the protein CATSDQTSGNTGELFF.

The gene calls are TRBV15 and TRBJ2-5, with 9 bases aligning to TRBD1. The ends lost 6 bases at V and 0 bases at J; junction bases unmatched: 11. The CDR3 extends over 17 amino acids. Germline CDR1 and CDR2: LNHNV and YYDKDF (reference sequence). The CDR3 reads CATSLRTGTGNQETQYF. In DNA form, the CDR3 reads TGTGCCACCAGTCTCCGCACCGGGACAGGGAACCAAGAGACCCAGTACTTC.

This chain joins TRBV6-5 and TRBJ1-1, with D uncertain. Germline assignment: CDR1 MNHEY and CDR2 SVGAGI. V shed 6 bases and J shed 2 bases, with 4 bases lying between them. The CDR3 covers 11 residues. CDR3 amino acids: CASRSNTEAFF. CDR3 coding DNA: TGTGCCAGCAGATCTAACACTGAAGCTTTCTTT.

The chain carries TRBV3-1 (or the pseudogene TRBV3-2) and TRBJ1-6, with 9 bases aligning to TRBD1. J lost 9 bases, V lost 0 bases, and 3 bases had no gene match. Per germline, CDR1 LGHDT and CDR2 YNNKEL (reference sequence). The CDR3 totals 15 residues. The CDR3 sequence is CASSQEGTGRSPLHF. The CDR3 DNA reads TGTGCCAGCAGCCAAGAGGGGACAGGGCGTTCACCCCTCCACTTT.

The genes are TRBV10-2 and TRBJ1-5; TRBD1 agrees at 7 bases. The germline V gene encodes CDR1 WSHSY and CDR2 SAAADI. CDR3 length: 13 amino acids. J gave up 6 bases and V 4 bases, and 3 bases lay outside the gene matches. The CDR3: CASSGQGGQPQHF. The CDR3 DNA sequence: TGCGCCAGCAGTGGGCAGGGGGGTCAGCCCCAGCATTTT.

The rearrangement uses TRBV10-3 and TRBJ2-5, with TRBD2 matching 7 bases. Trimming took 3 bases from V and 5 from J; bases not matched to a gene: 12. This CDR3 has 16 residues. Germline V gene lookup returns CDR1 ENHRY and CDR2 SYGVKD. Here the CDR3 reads CAISDLKAAGGETQYF. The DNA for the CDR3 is TGTGCCATCAGTGACTTGAAGGCGGCCGGGGGGGAGACCCAGTACTTC.

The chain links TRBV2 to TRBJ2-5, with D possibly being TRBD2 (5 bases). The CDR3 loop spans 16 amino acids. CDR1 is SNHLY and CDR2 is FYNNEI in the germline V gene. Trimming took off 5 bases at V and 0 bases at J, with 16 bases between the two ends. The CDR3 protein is CASSRESTKYQETQYF. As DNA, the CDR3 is TGTGCCAGCAGTAGGGAGTCTACAAAGTACCAAGAGACCCAGTACTTC.

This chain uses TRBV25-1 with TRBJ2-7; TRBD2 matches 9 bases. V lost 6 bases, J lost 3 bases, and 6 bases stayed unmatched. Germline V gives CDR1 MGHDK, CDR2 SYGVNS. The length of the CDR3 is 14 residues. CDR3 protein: CASSGGGDVYEQYF. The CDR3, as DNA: TGTGCCAGCAGCGGCGGGGGGGATGTCTACGAGCAGTACTTC.